The 15 T cell receptor beta chains presented below share a single source sample, sequenced in a study of neoadjuvant anti-PD-1 for oral cavity cancer. The protocol was immunoSEQ multiplex PCR, while the TCRdb copy is restricted to in-frame clones and leaves out a portion. The data hold roughly 16,000 clones, with around 66% observed a single time. Sample: PBMCs, taken before nivolumab (anti-PD-1) treatment. These receptors were taken from a person aged 40-85 years with oral cavity squamous cell carcinoma.

This sequence joins TRBV6-5 and TRBJ1-3; 8 positions agree with TRBD1. Trimming took 2 bases from V and 8 from J; bases not matched to a gene: 5. CDR1 is MNHEY, CDR2 SVGAGI, per germline. This CDR3 region has 14 residues. DNA for the CDR3: TGTGCCAGCAGTTACGCGGGACAGGCAGACACCATATATTTT. Translating it yields CASSYAGQADTIYF.

This chain uses TRBV6-1 with TRBJ1-5, with D possibly being TRBD1 (6 bases). CDR1 is MNHNS, CDR2 SASEGT, per germline. The V end lost 4 bases, the J end lost 0 bases, and 10 bases lay between the germline ends. The CDR3 is 15 residues long. CDR3 sequence: CASSVDSYSNQPQHF. As DNA, the CDR3 is TGTGCCAGCAGTGTGGACAGTTATAGCAATCAGCCCCAGCATTTT.

The rearrangement links TRBV19 to TRBJ2-5, with D possibly TRBD1 on 5 matching bases. With 4 bases removed from V and 4 bases from J, the gap between germline ends came to 13 bases. This CDR3 is built from 14 residues. Germline values: CDR1 LNHDA, CDR2 SQIVND (reference sequence). The CDR3, as DNA: TGTGCCAGTAGTACCTCAGGGTACTCAGAGACCCAGTACTTC. Protein: CASSTSGYSETQYF.

V and J are TRBV29-1 and TRBJ2-1; 12 bases map to TRBD2. V gave up 1 base and J gave up 8 bases; unmatched junction bases: 9. The CDR3 is 16 amino acids. Looked up from germline, CDR1 is SQVTM and CDR2 is ANQGSEA. CDR3 sequence: CSVEGLAGVAIDEQFF. The CDR3, as DNA: TGCAGCGTTGAAGGACTAGCGGGAGTGGCTATCGATGAGCAGTTCTTC.

The chain couples TRBV15 to TRBJ1-5; tentatively, D is TRBD1 (5 bases). Per germline, CDR1 LNHNV and CDR2 YYDKDF (reference sequence). The CDR3 is made up of 15 amino acids. V was clipped by 3 bases and J by 7 bases, with 16 bases between them. The CDR3 sequence: CATSSVGRGRQPQHF. DNA of the CDR3: TGTGCCACCAGCAGCGTTGGGAGGGGAAGACAGCCCCAGCATTTT.

This chain links TRBV27 with TRBJ2-7, with a tentative D call TRBD1 (5 bases). Per the germline V gene, CDR1 is MNHEY and CDR2 is SMNVEV (reference sequence). V gave up 5 bases and J gave up 6 bases, with 17 bases separating them. This CDR3 has 14 residues. CDR3 sequence reads: CASSPRTPTGEQYF. CDR3 nucleotides: TGTGCCAGCAGTCCACGGACACCCACCGGCGAGCAGTACTTC.

V gene TRBV6-4 combines with J gene TRBJ2-3, with D perhaps TRBD1 or TRBD2 (5 bases each). Germline V gives CDR1 MRHNA, CDR2 SNTAGT. The CDR3 extends over 14 amino acids. Deletions cut 2 bases from V and 5 bases from J, with 11 bases between. For the CDR3, the DNA is TGTGCCAGCAGTGACCGGCAGGGACGAGATACGCAGTATTTT. Amino acids: CASSDRQGRDTQYF.

This clone was found a few times. This rearrangement joins TRBV27 to TRBJ2-7, with TRBD1 matching 10 bases. The CDR3 length is 15 residues. Germline CDR1 and CDR2: MNHEY and SMNVEV (reference sequence). The V and J ends lost 5 bases and 0 bases, in that order; junction bases with no gene match: 4. CDR3 bases: TGTGCCAGCAGTCCAGGGACAGGGGCCTCCTACGAGCAGTACTTC. This sequence encodes CASSPGTGASYEQYF.

The chain combines TRBV5-1 with TRBJ1-5, with TRBD1 identical over 10 bases. The CDR3 extends over 16 amino acids. The germline V gene encodes CDR1 SGHRS and CDR2 YFSETQ. V lost 4 bases and J lost 0; bases outside the gene matches: 4. This CDR3 reads CASSPGTGDSNQPQHF. The CDR3 DNA reads as TGCGCCAGCAGCCCCGGGACAGGGGATAGCAATCAGCCCCAGCATTTT.

V usage is TRBV5-5 and J usage is TRBJ2-7, with 9 bases matching TRBD1. The junction had 4 bases not matched to a gene; V was cut back by 4 bases and J by 2 bases. Germline V gene sequence: CDR1 SGHKS, CDR2 YYEKEE (reference sequence). This CDR3 comprises 14 residues. This CDR3 is CASSNRDRAYEQYF. CDR3 nucleotide sequence: TGTGCCAGCAGCAACCGGGACAGGGCCTACGAGCAGTACTTC.

This sequence joins TRBV19 and TRBJ2-3; D is undetermined. Trimming took 3 bases from V and 4 from J, leaving 14 bases between them. CDR1 is LNHDA and CDR2 is SQIVND in the germline V gene (reference sequence). CDR3 length: 15 amino acids. CDR3 sequence: CASSIWLLGADTQYF. As DNA, the CDR3 is TGTGCCAGTAGTATCTGGTTATTAGGCGCAGATACGCAGTATTTT.

This clone was seen more than once but under ten times. The genes are TRBV5-5 and TRBJ2-1; the match to TRBD2 covers 8 bases. Germline trimming cut 2 bases from V and 2 bases from J; bases unmatched to any gene: 6. The germline V gene encodes CDR1 SGHKS and CDR2 YYEKEE (reference sequence). The CDR3 is 16 residues long. Written as DNA, the CDR3 is TGTGCCAGCAGCTTCTACAGCGGGGGCCCCTACAATGAGCAGTTCTTC. Amino acid sequence: CASSFYSGGPYNEQFF.

V gene TRBV7-2 combines with J gene TRBJ2-5; 11 bases fit TRBD2. V trimming: 5 bases; J trimming: 4 bases; junction bases outside the gene matches: 6. This CDR3 comprises 15 residues. Germline-derived CDR1 and CDR2 are SGHTA and FQGNSA. The CDR3 here is CASSPPGLAAETQYF. CDR3 nucleotides: TGTGCCAGCAGCCCGCCGGGACTAGCGGCAGAGACCCAGTACTTC. Full variable domain (outside the CDR3, taken from reference TRBV7-2 and TRBJ2-5): GAGVSQSPSNKVTEKGKDVELRCDPISGHTALYWYRQSLGQGLEFLIYFQGNSAPDKSGLPSDRFSAERTGGSVSTLTIQRTQQEDSAVYLCASSPPGLAAETQYFGPGTRLLVL.

The V call is TRBV7-3, the J call TRBJ2-7; tentatively, D is TRBD1 (6 bases). V shed 1 base and J shed 3 bases, with 7 bases lying between them. The CDR3 is 13 residues long. Germline CDR1 reads SGHTA; CDR2 reads FQGTGA. In DNA form, the CDR3 reads TGTGCCAGCAGCTTAAGAGGGGGCTACGAGCAGTACTTC. Translated, it gives CASSLRGGYEQYF.

The genes are TRBV30 and TRBJ2-5; TRBD2 matches 7 bases. Germline CDR1 and CDR2: GTSNPN and SVGIG (reference sequence). CDR3 length equals 13 residues. With V trimmed by 0 bases and J by 4 bases, 2 bases remained unmatched. CDR3 bases: TGTGCCTGGAGTGTACCGGGGGGAGAGACCCAGTACTTC. This codes for CAWSVPGGETQYF.